This TCR beta chain derives from a study of identical twins. The CDR3 loop spans 14 amino acids. Germline CDR1 and CDR2: SNHLY and FYNNEI. V gave up 6 bases and J gave up 1 base; unmatched junction bases: 4. TCRdb itself ran the 5' RACE reads through MiXCR, one entry per CDR3 protein. The table records 500,000 to 650,000 distinct CDR3 sequences, under 8.5% of them present only once. Study-level points and caveats: Among monozygotic twins, out-of-frame TCR alpha sharing exceeded what models predicted. The analysis was cross-sectional rather than longitudinal within donors.

On this clonotype: Its antigen is not known.

The sample was also linked to a second study, of yellow fever vaccine responses in identical twins.

This TCR was recovered from a woman under 30 in good health. The rearrangement joins TRBV2 to TRBJ1-1; TRBD1 matches at 8 bases. Source material: PBMCs. CDR3: CASRQGARNTEAFF. The CDR3 coding sequence is TGTGCCAGCAGGCAGGGGGCACGGAACACTGAAGCTTTCTTT.